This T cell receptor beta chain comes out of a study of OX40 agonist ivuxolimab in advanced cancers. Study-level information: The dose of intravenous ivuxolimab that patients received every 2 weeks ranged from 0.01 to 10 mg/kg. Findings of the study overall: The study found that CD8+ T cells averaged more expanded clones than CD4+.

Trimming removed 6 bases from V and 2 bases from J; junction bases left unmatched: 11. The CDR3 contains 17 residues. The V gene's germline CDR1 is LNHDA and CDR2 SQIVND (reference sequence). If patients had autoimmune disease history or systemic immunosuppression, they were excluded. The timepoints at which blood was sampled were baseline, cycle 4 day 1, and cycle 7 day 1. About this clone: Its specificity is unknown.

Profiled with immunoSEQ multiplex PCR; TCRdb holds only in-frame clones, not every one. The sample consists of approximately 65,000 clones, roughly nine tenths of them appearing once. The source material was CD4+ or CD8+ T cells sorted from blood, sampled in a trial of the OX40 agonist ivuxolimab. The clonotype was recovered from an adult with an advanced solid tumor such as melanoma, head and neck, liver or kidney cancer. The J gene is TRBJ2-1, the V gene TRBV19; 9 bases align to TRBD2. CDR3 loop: CASRGGGRAVAYNEQFF. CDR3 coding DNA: TGTGCCAGTAGGGGAGGCGGGAGGGCCGTCGCCTACAATGAGCAGTTCTTC.